This T cell receptor (beta chain) comes out of a study of cytomegalovirus exposure and HLA in healthy donors. Study as a whole: Of several hundred genotyped donors, 81% grouped in the Caucasian-associated ancestry cluster. Study results and caveats: In an earlier analysis, most TCR beta V segments were productive about 87% or about 30% of the time.

Germline trimming cut 0 bases from V and 3 bases from J; bases unmatched to any gene: 2. This CDR3 is built from 14 residues. Germline CDR1 SGDLS, CDR2 YYNGEE. This clone occurred a few times. The antigen remains undetermined. This PCR relied on a set of 60 Vbeta primers and 13 Jbeta primers. TCRdb's table, derived via immunoSEQ multiplex PCR, lists solely in-frame clones and lacks some. The sample has about 240,000 clones; 78% are singletons. Input material: PBMCs. This chain links TRBV9 with TRBJ1-2; 7 positions agree with TRBD1. The TCR was taken from a boy younger than 18 in good health and CMV-seronegative. The CDR3 protein is CASSVADRDYGYTF. CDR3 bases: TGTGCCAGCAGCGTAGCCGACAGGGACTATGGCTACACCTTC.